These 2 T cell receptor beta chains were sequenced from one sample in a study of cytomegalovirus exposure and HLA in healthy donors. PCR amplification relied on 60 Vbeta primers (plus 13 Jbeta primers). Using immunoSEQ multiplex PCR, the repertoire was profiled, and TCRdb retains in-frame clones only, with some absent. The table shows some 110,000 clones, with around 70% occurring only once. The sample was PBMCs. Receptor source: a man aged 25-45 years in good health and CMV-seropositive.

This chain joins TRBV11-2 and TRBJ2-2; D unresolved. V lost 2 bases and J 7 bases, leaving 20 bases between the germline ends. Germline V gene data show CDR1 as SGHAT and CDR2 as FQNNGV. The CDR3 totals 17 residues. The chain's CDR3 is CASSLRILEERIGELFF. The CDR3 bases are TGTGCCAGCAGCTTAAGAATCCTAGAGGAAAGGATCGGGGAGCTGTTTTTT.

This clone has more than one count but fewer than ten. This rearrangement joins TRBV30 to TRBJ1-4; D ambiguous. Germline V gene lookup returns CDR1 GTSNPN and CDR2 SVGIG (reference sequence). The ends were cut back, 1 base at V and 5 bases at J, with 8 bases in the middle. The CDR3 is 13 residues long. The CDR3 DNA sequence: TGTGCCTGGAGTGGGACGGGGAATGAAAAACTGTTTTTT. The encoded protein is CAWSGTGNEKLFF.